The 5 T cell receptor beta chains in this list originate from one sample, sequenced in a study of T cells after yellow fever vaccination. TCRdb reanalysed the 5' RACE reads using MiXCR and keeps one entry per CDR3 protein. The table has approximately 300,000 distinct CDR3 sequences, around 7.3% seen once. Source: PBMCs, taken 35 to 50 days after the first yellow fever vaccination. The receptors were gathered from a man between 18 and 35 years old who received the YFV17D yellow fever vaccine.

V usage is TRBV19 and J usage is TRBJ1-2; D gene unclear. The germline V gene has CDR1 LNHDA and CDR2 SQIVND (reference sequence). Trimming left V 0 bases short and J 4 bases short, with 12 bases between. This CDR3 region has 15 residues. The CDR3 coding sequence is TGTGCCAGTAGTATAGATCCAGGATCGGGCTATGGCTACACCTTC. This codes for CASSIDPGSGYGYTF. The full variable domain, in which reference TRBV19 and TRBJ1-2 provide the parts outside the CDR3, is DGGITQSPKYLFRKEGQNVTLSCEQNLNHDAMYWYRQDPGQGLRLIYYSQIVNDFQKGDIAEGYSVSREKKESFPLTVTSAQKNPTAFYLCASSIDPGSGYGYTFGSGTRLTVV.

This clonotype was seen ten or more times. The chain has TRBV5-1 and TRBJ2-3, with no clear D. This CDR3 has 12 amino acids. The germline gives CDR1 SGHRS, CDR2 YFSETQ. V lost 3 bases and J lost 2, with 4 bases in between. CDR3 residues: CASSSDTDTQYF. The CDR3 coding sequence is TGCGCCAGCAGCTCTGACACAGATACGCAGTATTTT.

This clonotype came up a few times. The chain joins TRBV7-2 to TRBJ2-3; 8 nucleotides align to TRBD2. Germline-derived CDR1 and CDR2 are SGHTA and FQGNSA. Trimming took 5 bases from V and 6 from J; bases not matched to a gene: 7. This CDR3 is built from 14 residues. CDR3: CASSQPGGEDTQYF. Written as DNA, the CDR3 is TGTGCCAGCAGCCAACCCGGGGGGGAGGATACGCAGTATTTT.

The chain links TRBV6-2 or TRBV6-3 to TRBJ2-7; D perhaps matches TRBD2 (6 bases). With 8 bases removed from V and 2 bases from J, the gap between germline ends came to 13 bases. The CDR3 length is 13 residues. Per the germline V gene, CDR1 is MNHEY and CDR2 is SVGEGT. CDR3 nucleotide sequence: TGTGCCAGCGGCCAAGGAGGGACCTACGAGCAGTACTTC. It translates to CASGQGGTYEQYF.

This clonotype was observed many times. In nucleotides, the CDR3 is TGTGCCAGCAGCCGTGGGACAGGGATAGGTGAAGAGACCCAGTACTTC. It encodes CASSRGTGIGEETQYF. The chain carries TRBV14 and TRBJ2-5, with 9 positions matching TRBD1. Germline values: CDR1 SGHDN, CDR2 FVKESK. The junction had 9 bases not matched to a gene; V was cut back by 4 bases and J by 3 bases. The CDR3 is 16 residues long.